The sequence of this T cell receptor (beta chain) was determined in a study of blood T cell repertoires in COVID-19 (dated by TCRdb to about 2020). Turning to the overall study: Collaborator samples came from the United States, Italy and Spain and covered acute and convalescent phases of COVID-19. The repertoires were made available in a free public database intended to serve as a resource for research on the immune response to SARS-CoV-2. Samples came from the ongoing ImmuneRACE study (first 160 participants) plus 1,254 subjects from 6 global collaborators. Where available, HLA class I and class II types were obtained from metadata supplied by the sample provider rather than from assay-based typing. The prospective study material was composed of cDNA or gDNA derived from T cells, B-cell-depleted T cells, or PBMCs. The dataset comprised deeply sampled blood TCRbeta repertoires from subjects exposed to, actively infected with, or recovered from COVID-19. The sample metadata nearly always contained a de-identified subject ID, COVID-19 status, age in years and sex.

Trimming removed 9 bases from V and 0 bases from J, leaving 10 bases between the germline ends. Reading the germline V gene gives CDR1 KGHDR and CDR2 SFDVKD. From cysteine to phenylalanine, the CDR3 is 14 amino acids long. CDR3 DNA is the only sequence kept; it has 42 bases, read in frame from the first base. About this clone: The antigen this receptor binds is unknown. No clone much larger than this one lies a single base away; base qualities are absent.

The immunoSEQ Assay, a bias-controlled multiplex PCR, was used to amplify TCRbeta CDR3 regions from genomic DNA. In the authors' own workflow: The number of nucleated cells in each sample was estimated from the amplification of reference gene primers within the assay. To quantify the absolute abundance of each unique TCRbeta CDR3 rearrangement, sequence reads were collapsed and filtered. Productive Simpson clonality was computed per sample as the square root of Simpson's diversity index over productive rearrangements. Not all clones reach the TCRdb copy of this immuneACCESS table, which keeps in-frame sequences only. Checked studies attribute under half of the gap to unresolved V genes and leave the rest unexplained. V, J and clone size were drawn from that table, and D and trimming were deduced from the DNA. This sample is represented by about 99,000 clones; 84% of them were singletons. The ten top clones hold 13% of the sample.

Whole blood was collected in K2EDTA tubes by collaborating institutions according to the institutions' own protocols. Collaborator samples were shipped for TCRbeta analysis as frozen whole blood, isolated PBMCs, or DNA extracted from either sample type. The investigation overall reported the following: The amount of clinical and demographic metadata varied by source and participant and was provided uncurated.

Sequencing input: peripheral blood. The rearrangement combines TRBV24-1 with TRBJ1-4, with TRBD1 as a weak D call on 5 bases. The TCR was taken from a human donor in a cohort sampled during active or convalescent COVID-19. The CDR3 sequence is CATLPRATNEKLFF. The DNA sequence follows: TGTGCCACCCTCCCCAGGGCAACTAATGAAAAACTGTTTTTT.